This T cell receptor beta chain emerged from a study of cytomegalovirus exposure and HLA in healthy donors. Whole-study findings and limits: Later analysis reportedly placed an Asian-associated ancestry cluster below the roughly 690-donor mean in N-insertions. Upon later analysis, TCR association rates were observed to vary by HLA locus, being highest for DRB1 and lowest for HLA-C. Across donors, most TCRs were seen rarely, yet some public ones were widespread. In presence/absence analyses, roughly uniform sequencing depth across donors was assumed.

As regards this clone: Antigen specificity is unknown.

The PCR employed 60 Vbeta primers together with 13 Jbeta primers. Sequencing used immunoSEQ multiplex PCR; TCRdb keeps in-frame clones, though not all of them. The table lists 200,000 or so clones, over 60% of them singletons. The sequence was collected from a man younger than 35 in good health and CMV-seronegative. The sequenced sample consisted of PBMCs.

The CDR3, as DNA: TGCGCCAGCAGCTTGGGAGGTGAGGGGGCTGAAGCTTTCTTT. Its protein product is CASSLGGEGAEAFF. The rearrangement links TRBV5-1 to TRBJ1-1; D is possibly TRBD1 (6 bases). Deletions cut 0 bases from V and 6 bases from J, with 12 bases between. The CDR3 is made up of 14 amino acids. Germline CDR1 SGHRS, CDR2 YFSETQ.